Below, 12 T cell receptor beta chains from the same sample are listed, as sequenced in a study of T cells in Graves' hyperthyroidism and ophthalmopathy. Amplification of TCR beta CDR3 regions used RNA as the template. The HTBI primer set drove a first-round RT-PCR of the TCR CDR3. TCRdb processed the multiplex PCR reads anew with MiXCR; each CDR3 protein has one entry. Among approximately 400,000 distinct CDR3 sequences listed, 15% to 17% were seen once. The specimen was blood. These receptors came from a woman between 18 and 29 years old with Graves' hyperthyroidism that later progressed to Graves' ophthalmopathy.

This clonotype was counted at least ten times. As DNA, the CDR3 is TGTGCCAGCAGTTTATCGGGACAGGCCCGGTTTGGTGAGCAGTTCTTC. Protein sequence: CASSLSGQARFGEQFF. The V call is TRBV28, the J call TRBJ2-1, with 8 positions matching TRBD1. Per the germline V gene, CDR1 is MDHEN and CDR2 is SYDVKM. J lost 9 bases, V lost 1 base, and 11 bases had no gene match. CDR3 length: 16 residues.

As to this clonotype: The junction departs from the called germline gene at one end, perhaps through a read error. This sequence joins TRBV20-1 and TRBJ2-5, with TRBD1 matching 9 bases. The germline CDR1 and CDR2 sequences are DFQATT and SNEGSKA (reference sequence). There are 14 residues in the CDR3. The CDR3 sequence is CSAGQGKIQGTQYF. Here the CDR3 DNA reads TGCAGTGCCGGACAGGGGAAGATCCAAGGGACCCAGTACTTC.

This clonotype was found a few times. V usage is TRBV11-2 and J usage is TRBJ1-6; 8 bases match TRBD1. CDR3 size: 19 residues. With V trimmed by 1 base and J by 2 bases, 10 bases remained unmatched. The germline V gene has CDR1 SGHAT and CDR2 FQNNGV. The CDR3 region is CASSLGGTGLSTYNSPLHF. As DNA, the CDR3 is TGTGCCAGCAGCTTAGGGGGGACAGGACTAAGTACCTATAATTCACCCCTCCACTTT.

This clonotype has at least ten counts. The chain couples TRBV20-1 to TRBJ1-1; a weak D match, TRBD1 (5 bases). Trimming removed 0 bases at V and 0 bases at J, with 8 bases between. This CDR3 region has 14 residues. Germline V CDR1 and CDR2: DFQATT, SNEGSKA (reference sequence). The CDR3 sequence: CSARDLGLNTEAFF. Written as DNA, the CDR3 is TGCAGTGCTAGAGATCTGGGGCTGAACACTGAAGCTTTCTTT.

The table lists this clonotype with many counts. The chain links TRBV7-2 to TRBJ2-1; D possibly corresponds to TRBD2 (5 bases). The CDR3 is 17 amino acids. Trimming left V 5 bases short and J 0 bases short, with 17 bases between. The germline gives CDR1 SGHTA, CDR2 FQGNSA. DNA for the CDR3: TGTGCCAGCAGCCTCGCTAAGCGGACGAGCTCCTACAATGAGCAGTTCTTC. This encodes CASSLAKRTSSYNEQFF.

The sample holds a few counts of this clonotype. This sequence joins TRBV14 and TRBJ1-2; possibly TRBD1 for D (5 bases). Trimming left V 4 bases short and J 8 bases short, with 23 bases between. The CDR3 has 16 amino acids. Germline V CDR1 and CDR2: SGHDN, FVKESK. The chain's CDR3 is CASSPLTLGGEYGYTF. Written as DNA, the CDR3 is TGTGCCAGCAGCCCTTTAACCCTTGGAGGGGAGTACGGCTACACCTTC.

J is TRBJ1-5 and V is TRBV19, with unresolved D. V was cut by 5 bases and J by 0 bases, with 17 bases left in between. Germline loops: CDR1 LNHDA, CDR2 SQIVND (reference sequence). This CDR3 has 17 residues. Here the CDR3 DNA reads TGTGCCAGTAGTTCCCGCCGGGGTGGTTCTAGCAATCAGCCCCAGCATTTT. Amino acids: CASSSRRGGSSNQPQHF.

This clonotype was counted at least ten times. The chain recombines TRBV27 with TRBJ1-2; D is perhaps TRBD1 (5 bases). In germline, CDR1 is MNHEY, CDR2 SMNVEV (reference sequence). The CDR3 runs 15 residues. Trimming left V 4 bases short and J 5 bases short, with 17 bases between. CDR3 region: CASSSGQGGYYGYTF. The DNA of the CDR3 is TGTGCCAGCAGTTCCGGGCAGGGAGGTTATTATGGCTACACCTTC.

About this clonotype: This could be a read error, since a much larger clone is one nucleotide away. This sequence joins TRBV12-3 or TRBV12-4 and TRBJ2-1; 9 bases line up with TRBD1. The CDR3 is 16 residues long. The CDR3 DNA sequence: TGTGCCAGCAGTTTACCTGGGACAGGGATTGACAATGATCAGTTCTTC. This encodes CASSLPGTGIDNDQFF.

This clonotype was picked up many times. The gene calls are TRBV11-2 and TRBJ1-4; no definite D call. Per germline, CDR1 SGHAT and CDR2 FQNNGV. V was shortened by 8 bases and J by 4 bases, with 8 bases between the two germline ends. The CDR3 extends over 12 amino acids. The CDR3 reads CASRSLNEKLFF. The DNA for the CDR3 is TGTGCCAGCCGGAGTCTTAATGAAAAACTGTTTTTT.

This clonotype appeared a few times. The chain uses TRBV27 and TRBJ2-7; D might be TRBD1 or TRBD2, each matching 5 bases. V was cut by 8 bases and J by 6 bases, with 11 bases left in between. This CDR3 has 11 amino acids. Looked up from germline, CDR1 is MNHEY and CDR2 is SMNVEV (reference sequence). For the CDR3, the DNA is TGTGCCAGCCGTAGAGGGGCCGAGCAGTACTTC. This encodes CASRRGAEQYF.

As regards this clonotype: One end of the junction is discordant with germline, which a read error may explain. The CDR3 region is CDSSFAYEQYF. For the CDR3, the DNA is TGTGACAGCAGCTTCGCCTACGAGCAGTACTTC. The chain is built from TRBV5-5 and TRBJ2-7; no clear D gene. The CDR3 length is 11 residues. Germline CDR1 SGHKS, CDR2 YYEKEE (reference sequence).